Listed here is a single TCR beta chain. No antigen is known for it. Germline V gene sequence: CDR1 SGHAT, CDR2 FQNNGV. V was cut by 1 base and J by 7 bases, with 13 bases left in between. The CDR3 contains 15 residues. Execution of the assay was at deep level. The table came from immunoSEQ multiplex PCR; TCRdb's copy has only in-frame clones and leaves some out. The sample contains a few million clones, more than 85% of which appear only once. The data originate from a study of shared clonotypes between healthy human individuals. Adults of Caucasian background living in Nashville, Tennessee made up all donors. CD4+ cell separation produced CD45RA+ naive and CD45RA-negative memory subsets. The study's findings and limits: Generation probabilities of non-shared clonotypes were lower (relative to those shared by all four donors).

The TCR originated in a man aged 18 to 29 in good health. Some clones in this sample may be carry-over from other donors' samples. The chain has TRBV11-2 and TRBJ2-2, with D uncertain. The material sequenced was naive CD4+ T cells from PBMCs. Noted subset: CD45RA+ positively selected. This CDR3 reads CASSLVGSPNGELFF. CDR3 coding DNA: TGTGCCAGCAGCTTAGTAGGCTCACCCAACGGGGAGCTGTTTTTT.